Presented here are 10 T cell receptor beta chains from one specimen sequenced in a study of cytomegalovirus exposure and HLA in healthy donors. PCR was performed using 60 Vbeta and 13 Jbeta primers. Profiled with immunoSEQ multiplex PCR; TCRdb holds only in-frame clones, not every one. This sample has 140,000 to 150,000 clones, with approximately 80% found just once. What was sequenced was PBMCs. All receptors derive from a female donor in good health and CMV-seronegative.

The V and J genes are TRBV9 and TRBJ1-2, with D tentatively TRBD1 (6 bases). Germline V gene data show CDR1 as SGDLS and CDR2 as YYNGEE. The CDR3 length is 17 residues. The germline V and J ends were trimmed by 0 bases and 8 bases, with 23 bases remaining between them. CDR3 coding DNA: TGTGCCAGCAGCGTAGACGATGGGATACAGGGAAGGGGCGGCTACACCTTC. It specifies CASSVDDGIQGRGGYTF.

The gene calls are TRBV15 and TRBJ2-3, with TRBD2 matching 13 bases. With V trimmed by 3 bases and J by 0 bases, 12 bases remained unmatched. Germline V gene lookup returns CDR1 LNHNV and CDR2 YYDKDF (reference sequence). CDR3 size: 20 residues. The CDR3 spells CATSSRLAGGGTSSTDTQYF. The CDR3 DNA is TGTGCCACCAGCAGTCGACTAGCGGGGGGCGGGACCTCTAGCACAGATACGCAGTATTTT.

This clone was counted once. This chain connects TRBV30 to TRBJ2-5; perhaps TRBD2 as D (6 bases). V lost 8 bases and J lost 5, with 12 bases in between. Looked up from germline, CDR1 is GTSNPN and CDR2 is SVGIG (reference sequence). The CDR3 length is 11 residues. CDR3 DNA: TGTGCCCGCGGGGTCGGGGAGACCCAGTACTTC. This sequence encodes CARGVGETQYF.

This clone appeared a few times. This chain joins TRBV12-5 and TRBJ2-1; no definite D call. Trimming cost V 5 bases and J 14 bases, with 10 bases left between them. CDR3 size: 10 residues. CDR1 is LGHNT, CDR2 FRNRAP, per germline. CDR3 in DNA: TGTGCTAGTGGTGACTTCACAAAGTTCTTC. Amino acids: CASGDFTKFF.

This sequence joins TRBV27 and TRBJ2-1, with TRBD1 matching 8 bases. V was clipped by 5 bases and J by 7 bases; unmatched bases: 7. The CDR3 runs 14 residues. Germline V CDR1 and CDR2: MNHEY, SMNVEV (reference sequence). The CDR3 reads CASSNRQGLNEQFF. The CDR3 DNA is TGTGCCAGCAGTAACAGACAGGGGCTAAATGAGCAGTTCTTC.

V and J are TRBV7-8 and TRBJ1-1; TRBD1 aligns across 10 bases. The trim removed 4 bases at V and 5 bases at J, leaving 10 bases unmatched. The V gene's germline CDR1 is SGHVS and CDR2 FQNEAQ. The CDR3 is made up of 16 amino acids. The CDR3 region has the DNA TGTGCCAGCAGCTCGTTGGGACAGGGGTCCCCTACTGAAGCTTTCTTT. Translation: CASSSLGQGSPTEAFF.

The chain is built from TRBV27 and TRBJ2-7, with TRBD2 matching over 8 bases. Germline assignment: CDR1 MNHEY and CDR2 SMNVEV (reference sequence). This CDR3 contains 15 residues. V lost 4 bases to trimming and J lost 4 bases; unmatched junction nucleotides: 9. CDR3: CASSSPSGGLYEQYF. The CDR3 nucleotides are TGTGCCAGCAGTTCCCCCTCGGGAGGGTTATACGAGCAGTACTTC.

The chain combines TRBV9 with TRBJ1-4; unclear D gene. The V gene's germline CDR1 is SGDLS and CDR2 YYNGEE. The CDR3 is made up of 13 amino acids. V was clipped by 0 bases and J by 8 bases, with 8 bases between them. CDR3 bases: TGTGCCAGCAGCGTAGGGGGAGAGGAAAAACTGTTTTTT. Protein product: CASSVGGEEKLFF.

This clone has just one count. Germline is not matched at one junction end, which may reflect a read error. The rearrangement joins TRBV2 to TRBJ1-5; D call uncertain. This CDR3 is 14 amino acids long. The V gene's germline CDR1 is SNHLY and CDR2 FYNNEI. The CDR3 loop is CASSEEGSNQPQNF. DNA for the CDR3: TGTGCCAGCAGTGAGGAGGGTAGCAATCAGCCCCAGAATTTT.

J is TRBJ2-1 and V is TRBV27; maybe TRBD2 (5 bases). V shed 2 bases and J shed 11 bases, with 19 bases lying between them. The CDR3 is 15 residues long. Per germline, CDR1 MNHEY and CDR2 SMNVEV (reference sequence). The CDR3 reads CASSLRGPYPIQQFF. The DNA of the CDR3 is TGTGCCAGCAGTTTACGGGGTCCGTACCCAATTCAGCAGTTCTTC.